This TCR beta chain originates from a study of shared clonotypes between healthy human individuals. The germline gives CDR1 MNHNS, CDR2 SASEGT. The CDR3 is 11 amino acids. Trimming pared 3 bases from V and 7 bases from J, leaving 6 bases between. Profiling relied on immunoSEQ multiplex PCR, and the TCRdb table lists in-frame clones only, not all of them. The sample has 2 million to 2.5 million clones; roughly 93% are singletons. The chain combines TRBV6-1 with TRBJ1-2; D is undetermined. Source material: naive CD4+ T cells from PBMCs. Subset reported: CD45RA+ positively selected. The clonotype comes from a man younger than 35 in good health. Some clones in this sample may be carry-over from other donors' samples. The CDR3, as DNA: TGTGCCAGCAGTGAGTATGGTGGCTACACCTTC. Translating it yields CASSEYGGYTF.